This section outlines one T cell receptor (beta chain) sequence together with its context. The antigen is unknown. This specimen belongs to a study of T-cell memory formation after mild COVID-19. For the study at large: TCR clustering was largely donor specific. General study points: Among CD4+ contracting clones, most were CM and EM, and CD8+ ones EMRA. Clones contracting across day 15 to 85 had a balanced CD4/CD8 profile; later expanding clones leaned CD4+.

One entry per CDR3 protein, called by TCRdb with MiXCR from the 5' RACE reads. The table lists around 260,000 distinct CDR3 sequences, around 15% of them singletons. The TCR sequence derives from a man aged 18 to 30 who had mild COVID-19 (a few samples of this study predate the infection). Cell type and time point are not known. Material: PBMCs or a T cell subset sorted from them (not recorded which).

CDR3 coding DNA: TGTGCCAGCAGCGTAGGCGGGGGGCACTACAATGAGCAGTTCTTC. The encoded protein is CASSVGGGHYNEQFF. The V gene is TRBV9, the J gene TRBJ2-1; 8 bases are shared with TRBD2. With V trimmed by 0 bases and J by 3 bases, 2 bases remained unmatched. Germline loops: CDR1 SGDLS, CDR2 YYNGEE. The CDR3 contains 15 residues.